One sample yielded the 25 T cell receptor beta chains listed below, sequenced in a study of patients and donors after allogeneic stem cell transplantation. Via MiXCR, TCRdb re-called the RT-PCR reads, giving one row per CDR3 protein. Among roughly 190,000 distinct CDR3 sequences listed, less than 45% were seen once. Sequences were obtained from blood, either unsorted or a sorted T cell fraction (not recorded which). These receptor sequences come from a human donor who was either an allogeneic HSCT recipient or a stem cell or donor lymphocyte infusion donor (not recorded which). It is not recorded whose cells these are; they may come from a transplant donor.

V gene TRBV3-1 combines with J gene TRBJ2-3, with D hard to call. Germline CDR1 LGHDT, CDR2 YNNKEL (reference sequence). V shed 1 base and J shed 2 bases, with 7 bases lying between them. The CDR3 has 14 amino acids. CDR3 DNA sequence: TGTGCCAGCAGCCAAGTGGGATTCACAGATACGCAGTATTTT. Amino acid sequence: CASSQVGFTDTQYF.

V is TRBV29-1 and J is TRBJ2-7; 7 bases map to TRBD2. CDR3 length equals 13 residues. Trimming removed 7 bases from V and 4 bases from J; junction bases left unmatched: 10. CDR1 and CDR2 (germline): SQVTM, ANQGSEA. CDR3 amino acids: CSAQGLAVYEQYF. In nucleotides, the CDR3 is TGCAGCGCCCAAGGCCTAGCGGTGTACGAGCAGTACTTC.

V gene TRBV20-1 combines with J gene TRBJ2-1, with a possible D match to TRBD2 (6 bases). The CDR3 covers 15 residues. Germline V CDR1 and CDR2: DFQATT, SNEGSKA (reference sequence). V lost 4 bases, J lost 4 bases, and 17 bases lay in between. Written as DNA, the CDR3 is TGCAGTGCTACCAGGGACTCCAAGGCGTACAATGAGCAGTTCTTC. This encodes CSATRDSKAYNEQFF.

This chain links TRBV9 with TRBJ1-1; no clear D. The CDR3 has 12 residues. V shed 7 bases and J shed 1 base, with 8 bases lying between them. CDR1 is SGDLS and CDR2 is YYNGEE in the germline V gene. Here the CDR3 DNA reads TGTGCCAGCGGCCGGGGGAACACTGAAGCTTTCTTT. Translating gives CASGRGNTEAFF.

This clonotype was counted a few times. The V call is TRBV18, the J call TRBJ1-1; 8 nucleotides agree with TRBD1. This CDR3 is built from 15 residues. Trimming cost V 2 bases and J 3 bases; bases outside gene matches: 5. Germline V CDR1 and CDR2: KGHSH, LQKENI. CDR3: CASSPRTGMDTEAFF. The CDR3 nucleotides are TGTGCCAGCTCACCAAGGACAGGGATGGACACTGAAGCTTTCTTT.

This sequence joins TRBV4-1 and TRBJ2-2; 7 bases align to TRBD1. Germline lookup yields CDR1 MGHRA and CDR2 YSYEKL. The CDR3 length is 16 residues. The trim removed 4 bases at V and 2 bases at J, leaving 7 bases unmatched. The CDR3 DNA reads TGCGCCAGCAGCCCTACCGGGACAGAAAACACCGGGGAGCTGTTTTTT. Translated, it gives CASSPTGTENTGELFF.

This clonotype was seen repeatedly, ten times or more. The chain couples TRBV6-2 or TRBV6-3 to TRBJ2-7; D ambiguous. Trimming pared 2 bases from V and 2 bases from J, leaving 7 bases between. From germline, CDR1 is MNHEY and CDR2 SVGEGT. This CDR3 region has 13 residues. DNA for the CDR3: TGTGCCAGCAGTTACGAGAGAGCCTACGAGCAGTACTTC. Translation: CASSYERAYEQYF.

V usage is TRBV9 and J usage is TRBJ2-2, with no clear D. Trimming pared 0 bases from V and 3 bases from J, leaving 3 bases between. This CDR3 has 13 amino acids. The germline V gene has CDR1 SGDLS and CDR2 YYNGEE. This CDR3 reads CASSVGHTGELFF. CDR3 bases: TGTGCCAGCAGCGTAGGACACACCGGGGAGCTGTTTTTT.

V usage is TRBV6-2 or TRBV6-3 and J usage is TRBJ2-1; D may be TRBD2 (6 bases). V lost 6 bases and J lost 10, with 13 bases in between. This CDR3 spans 12 amino acids. Germline loops: CDR1 MNHEY, CDR2 SVGEGT. CDR3 in amino acids: CASSTEAGEQFF. The DNA for the CDR3 is TGTGCCAGCAGCACCGAGGCGGGGGAGCAGTTCTTC.

The V and J genes are TRBV19 and TRBJ1-5; D might be TRBD1 (5 bases). With 5 bases removed from V and 0 bases from J, the gap between germline ends came to 11 bases. The CDR3 is 15 amino acids. The germline CDR1 and CDR2 sequences are LNHDA and SQIVND (reference sequence). The CDR3 coding sequence is TGTGCCAGTAGTTTTTGGGGACCTAGCAATCAGCCCCAGCATTTT. Translating gives CASSFWGPSNQPQHF. Together with reference TRBV19 and TRBJ1-5, the CDR3 gives the full variable domain: DGGITQSPKYLFRKEGQNVTLSCEQNLNHDAMYWYRQDPGQGLRLIYYSQIVNDFQKGDIAEGYSVSREKKESFPLTVTSAQKNPTAFYLCASSFWGPSNQPQHFGDGTRLSIL.

This chain joins TRBV12-3 or TRBV12-4 and TRBJ1-2; 7 bases are a match to TRBD1. J was trimmed by 4 bases and V by 5 bases; bases with no gene match: 13. The CDR3 covers 16 residues. This chain's CDR3 is CASSVEDGTVLYGYTF. The CDR3 nucleotides are TGTGCCAGCAGTGTTGAAGACGGGACAGTCCTCTATGGCTACACCTTC.

This clonotype was seen a few times. This chain connects TRBV12-3 or TRBV12-4 to TRBJ1-1, with D uncertain. Trimming stripped 5 bases from V and 8 bases from J, with 9 bases between. The CDR3 is 11 amino acids. The DNA for the CDR3 is TGTGCCAGCAGTACCGCGGGGGAAGCTTTCTTT. It yields the protein CASSTAGEAFF.

V usage is TRBV29-1 and J usage is TRBJ1-2; maybe TRBD1 (5 bases). V was shortened by 3 bases and J by 2 bases, with 7 bases between the two germline ends. Looked up from germline, CDR1 is SQVTM and CDR2 is ANQGSEA. The CDR3 extends over 12 amino acids. CDR3 sequence: CSVEGENYGYTF. The CDR3 DNA reads as TGCAGCGTTGAGGGGGAGAACTATGGCTACACCTTC. The full variable domain, its missing parts supplied by reference TRBV29-1 and TRBJ1-2, is SAVISQKPSRDICQRGTSLTIQCQVDSQVTMMFWYRQQPGQSLTLIATANQGSEATYESGFVIDKFPISRPNLTFSTLTVSNMSPEDSSIYLCSVEGENYGYTFGSGTRLTVV.

The V gene is TRBV9, the J gene TRBJ1-4; D is perhaps TRBD1 (5 bases). The V gene lost 2 bases and the J gene lost 8 bases, with 10 bases spanning the gap. Germline CDR1 SGDLS, CDR2 YYNGEE. This CDR3 is 13 amino acids long. In DNA form, the CDR3 reads TGTGCCAGCAGCGTCGGGGAGGGGGAAAAACTGTTTTTT. It translates to CASSVGEGEKLFF.

CDR3 region: CASSLQGAVEKLFF. CDR3 DNA sequence: TGTGCCAGCAGTTTACAGGGGGCTGTTGAAAAACTGTTTTTT. The rearrangement uses TRBV12-3 or TRBV12-4 and TRBJ1-4, with 8 bases that match TRBD1. The CDR3 is 14 residues long. J lost 7 bases, V lost 2 bases, and 3 bases had no gene match.

J is TRBJ2-1 and V is TRBV5-1; 12 positions agree with TRBD2. Germline values: CDR1 SGHRS, CDR2 YFSETQ. This CDR3 region has 18 residues. The J segment lost 4 bases and the V segment lost 0 bases, leaving 8 bases of the junction unmatched. CDR3 loop: CASSLALAGGPPYNEQFF. For the CDR3, the DNA is TGCGCCAGCAGCTTGGCCCTAGCGGGAGGGCCCCCTTACAATGAGCAGTTCTTC.

The chain couples TRBV9 to TRBJ1-4; the D is unclear. CDR1 is SGDLS and CDR2 is YYNGEE in the germline V gene. Trimming stripped 2 bases from V and 8 bases from J, with 19 bases between. This CDR3 contains 16 residues. DNA for the CDR3: TGTGCCAGCAGCGTGTCCGACCGTCAGGTTTACGAAAAACTGTTTTTT. Translating gives CASSVSDRQVYEKLFF.

In its sample, this clonotype was seen once. The genes are TRBV5-1 and TRBJ2-3; 13 positions match TRBD2. The V segment lost 7 bases and the J segment 3 bases; nucleotides outside the gene matches: 2. The CDR3 contains 14 residues. Germline lookup yields CDR1 SGHRS and CDR2 YFSETQ. The CDR3 nucleotides read TGCGCCAGCGGGGGACTAGCGGGGACAGATACGCAGTATTTT. Translated, it gives CASGGLAGTDTQYF. Combining the CDR3 with reference TRBV5-1 and TRBJ2-3 gives the whole variable domain KAGVTQTPRYLIKTRGQQVTLSCSPISGHRSVSWYQQTPGQGLQFLFEYFSETQRNKGNFPGRFSGRQFSNSRSEMNVSTLELGDSALYLCASGGLAGTDTQYFGPGTRLTVL.

This clonotype was picked up a small number of times. The gene calls are TRBV12-3 or TRBV12-4 and TRBJ1-5; 7 bases line up with TRBD1. V lost 0 bases, J lost 6 bases, and 2 bases stayed unmatched. This CDR3 comprises 14 residues. CDR3 nucleotides: TGTGCCAGCAGTTTAGCCTCAGGGGGTCAGCCCCAGCATTTT. Its translation: CASSLASGGQPQHF.

This sequence joins TRBV7-6 and TRBJ2-3; possibly TRBD2 for D (7 bases). Trimming removed 1 base at V and 3 bases at J, with 20 bases between. CDR3 length: 18 residues. The germline gives CDR1 SGHVS, CDR2 FNYEAQ. The CDR3 region has the DNA TGTGCCAGCAGCTTAGAGGGGGGGCCTGCACGGGTGACAGATACGCAGTATTTT. Protein sequence: CASSLEGGPARVTDTQYF.

This chain links TRBV12-3 or TRBV12-4 with TRBJ1-2, with a possible D match to TRBD1 (6 bases). The V end lost 5 bases, the J end lost 0 bases, and 22 bases lay between the germline ends. This CDR3 contains 18 residues. The DNA for the CDR3 is TGTGCCAGCAGTCAACCATTTAGGGGGGGGCTAGCTAACTATGGCTACACCTTC. It codes for CASSQPFRGGLANYGYTF.

In this sample, this clonotype turned up a few times. The chain couples TRBV7-6 to TRBJ1-4, with 9 bases lining up with TRBD1. The CDR3 spans 14 residues. CDR1 SGHVS and CDR2 FNYEAQ come from the germline V gene. Trimming took 5 bases from V and 5 from J; bases not matched to a gene: 3. The CDR3 DNA sequence: TGTGCCAGCAGCCCCGGACAGGGGAATGAAAAACTGTTTTTT. Its translation: CASSPGQGNEKLFF.

This clonotype was detected only once. The chain uses TRBV11-2 and TRBJ1-1, with TRBD1 matching 9 bases. J lost 1 base, V lost 4 bases, and 4 bases had no gene match. From germline, CDR1 is SGHAT and CDR2 FQNNGV. CDR3 length: 15 residues. CDR3 amino acids: CASSWGDRENTEAFF. Here the CDR3 DNA reads TGTGCCAGCAGCTGGGGGGACAGGGAGAACACTGAAGCTTTCTTT.

This clonotype occurred a few times. The V call is TRBV29-1, the J call TRBJ1-3; TRBD1 matches at 8 bases. The CDR3 contains 15 residues. Germline assignment: CDR1 SQVTM and CDR2 ANQGSEA. The V and J ends lost 6 bases and 0 bases, in that order; junction bases with no gene match: 7. As DNA, the CDR3 is TGCAGCGTATCGGGACAGGCTAACTCTGGAAACACCATATATTTT. Translating it yields CSVSGQANSGNTIYF.

The chain carries TRBV9 and TRBJ1-2; perhaps TRBD1 as D (6 bases). CDR1 SGDLS and CDR2 YYNGEE come from the germline V gene. V was pared by 2 bases and J by 8 bases, with 16 bases between. This CDR3 has 14 amino acids. The CDR3 coding sequence is TGTGCCAGCAGCGTCGATACAGGGCTGGAGGGCTACACCTTC. This translates into CASSVDTGLEGYTF.